The sequence of this T cell receptor beta chain was determined in a study of OX40 agonist ivuxolimab in advanced cancers. Germline CDR1 reads SNHLY; CDR2 reads FYNNEI. The CDR3 is made up of 15 amino acids. V lost 3 bases, J lost 5 bases, and 7 bases stayed unmatched. The table came from immunoSEQ multiplex PCR; TCRdb's copy has only in-frame clones and leaves some out. The data hold tens of thousands of clones, with approximately 90% observed a single time. Autoimmune disease history or systemic immunosuppression led to patients being barred. Sequences were derived from CD4+ or CD8+ T cells sorted from blood, sampled in a trial of the OX40 agonist ivuxolimab. V is TRBV2 and J is TRBJ1-2, with TRBD1 identical over 9 bases. This TCR was recovered from an adult with an advanced solid tumor such as melanoma, head and neck, liver or kidney cancer. The CDR3 DNA reads TGTGCCAGCAGTGATGTGGACAGGGGTTGGTATGGCTACACCTTC. As protein: CASSDVDRGWYGYTF.